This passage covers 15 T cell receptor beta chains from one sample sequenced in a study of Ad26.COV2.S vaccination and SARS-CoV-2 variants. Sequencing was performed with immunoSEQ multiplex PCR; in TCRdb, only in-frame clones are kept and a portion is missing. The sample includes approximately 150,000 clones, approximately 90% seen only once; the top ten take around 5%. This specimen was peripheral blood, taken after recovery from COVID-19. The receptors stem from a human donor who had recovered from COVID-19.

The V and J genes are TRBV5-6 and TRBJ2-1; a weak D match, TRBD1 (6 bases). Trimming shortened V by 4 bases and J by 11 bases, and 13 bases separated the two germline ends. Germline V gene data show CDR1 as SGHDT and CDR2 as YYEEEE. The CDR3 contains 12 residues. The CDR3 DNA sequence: TGTGCCAGCAGCGAGTTGGGGGCGCAGCAGTTCTTC. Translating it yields CASSELGAQQFF.

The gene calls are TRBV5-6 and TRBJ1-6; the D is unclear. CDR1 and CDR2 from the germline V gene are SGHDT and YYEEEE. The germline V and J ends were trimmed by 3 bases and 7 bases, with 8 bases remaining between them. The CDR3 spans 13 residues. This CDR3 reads CASSSGPNSPLHF. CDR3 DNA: TGTGCCAGCAGCTCCGGGCCAAATTCACCCCTCCACTTT. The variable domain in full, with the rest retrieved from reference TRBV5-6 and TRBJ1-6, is DAGVTQSPTHLIKTRGQQVTLRCSPKSGHDTVSWYQQALGQGPQFIFQYYEEEERQRGNFPDRFSGHQFPNYSSELNVNALLLGDSALYLCASSSGPNSPLHFGNGTRLTVT.

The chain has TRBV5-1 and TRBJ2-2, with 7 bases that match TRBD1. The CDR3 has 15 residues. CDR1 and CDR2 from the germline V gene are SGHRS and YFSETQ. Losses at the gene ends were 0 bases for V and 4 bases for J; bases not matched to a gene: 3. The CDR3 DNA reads TGCGCCAGCAGCTTGGATCGACAGGGCACCGGGGAGCTGTTTTTT. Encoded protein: CASSLDRQGTGELFF.

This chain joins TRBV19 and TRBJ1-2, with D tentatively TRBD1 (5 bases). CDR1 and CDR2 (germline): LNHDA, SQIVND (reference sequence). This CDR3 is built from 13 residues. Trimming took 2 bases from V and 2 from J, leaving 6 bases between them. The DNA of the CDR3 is TGTGCCAGTAGTATATGGGGGAACTATGGCTACACCTTC. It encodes CASSIWGNYGYTF.

As DNA, the CDR3 is TGCGCCAGCAGCCAAGATAGGTCAGATACGCAGTATTTT. This encodes CASSQDRSDTQYF. The chain links TRBV4-1 to TRBJ2-3; no clear D. V lost 0 bases to trimming and J lost 4 bases, with 5 bases between them. This CDR3 is built from 13 residues. Germline V gene sequence: CDR1 MGHRA, CDR2 YSYEKL.

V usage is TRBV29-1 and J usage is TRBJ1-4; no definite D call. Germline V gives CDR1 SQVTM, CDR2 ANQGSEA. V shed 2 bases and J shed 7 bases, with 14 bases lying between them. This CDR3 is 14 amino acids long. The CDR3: CSVESDGRREKLFF. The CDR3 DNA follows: TGCAGCGTTGAAAGTGACGGGCGGCGTGAAAAACTGTTTTTT. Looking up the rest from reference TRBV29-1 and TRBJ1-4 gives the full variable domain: SAVISQKPSRDICQRGTSLTIQCQVDSQVTMMFWYRQQPGQSLTLIATANQGSEATYESGFVIDKFPISRPNLTFSTLTVSNMSPEDSSIYLCSVESDGRREKLFFGSGTQLSVL.

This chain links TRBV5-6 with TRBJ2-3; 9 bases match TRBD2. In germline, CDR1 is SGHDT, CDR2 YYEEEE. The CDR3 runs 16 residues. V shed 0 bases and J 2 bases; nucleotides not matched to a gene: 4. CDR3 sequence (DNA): TGTGCCAGCAGCTTGGAGGCTAGCGGGGACACAGATACGCAGTATTTT. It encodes CASSLEASGDTDTQYF.

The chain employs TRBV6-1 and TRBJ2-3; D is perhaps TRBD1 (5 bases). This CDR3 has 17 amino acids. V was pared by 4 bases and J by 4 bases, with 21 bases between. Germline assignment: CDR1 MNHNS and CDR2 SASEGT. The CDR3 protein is CASSGKPGNRYSDTQYF. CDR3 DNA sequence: TGTGCCAGCAGTGGGAAACCAGGGAATCGGTACTCAGATACGCAGTATTTT.

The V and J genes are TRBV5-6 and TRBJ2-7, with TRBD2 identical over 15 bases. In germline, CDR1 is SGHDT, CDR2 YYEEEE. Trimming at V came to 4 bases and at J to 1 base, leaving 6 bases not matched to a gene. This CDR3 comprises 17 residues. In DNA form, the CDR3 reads TGTGCCAGCAGCCCGGGACTAGCGGGGGGTGTGTCCTACGAGCAGTACTTC. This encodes CASSPGLAGGVSYEQYF.

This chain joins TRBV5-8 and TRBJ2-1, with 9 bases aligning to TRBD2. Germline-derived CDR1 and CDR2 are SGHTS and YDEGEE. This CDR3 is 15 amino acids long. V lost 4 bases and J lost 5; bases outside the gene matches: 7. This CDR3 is CASSPLAGTDNEQFF. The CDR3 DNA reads TGTGCCAGCAGCCCTCTAGCGGGGACAGACAATGAGCAGTTCTTC.

CDR3 bases: TGTGCCAGCAGCCCCACTTCTTTCTATGGCTACACCTTC. It codes for CASSPTSFYGYTF. The chain carries TRBV13 and TRBJ1-2; D gene ambiguous. The CDR3 spans 13 residues. Trimming cost V 5 bases and J 4 bases, with 11 bases left between them. CDR1 PRHDT and CDR2 FYEKMQ come from the germline V gene (reference sequence).

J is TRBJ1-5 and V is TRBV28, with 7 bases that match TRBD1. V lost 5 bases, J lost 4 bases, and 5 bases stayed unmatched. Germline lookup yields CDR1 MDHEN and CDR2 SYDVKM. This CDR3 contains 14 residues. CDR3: CASSGQVGNQPQHF. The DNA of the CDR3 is TGTGCCAGCAGTGGACAGGTCGGTAATCAGCCCCAGCATTTT.

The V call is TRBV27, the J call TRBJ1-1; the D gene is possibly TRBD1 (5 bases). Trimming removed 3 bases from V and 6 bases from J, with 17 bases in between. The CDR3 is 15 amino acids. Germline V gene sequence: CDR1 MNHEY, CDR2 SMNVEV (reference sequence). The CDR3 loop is CASSFRAGYSAEAFF. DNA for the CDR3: TGTGCCAGCAGTTTCCGAGCAGGGTATAGCGCTGAAGCTTTCTTT.

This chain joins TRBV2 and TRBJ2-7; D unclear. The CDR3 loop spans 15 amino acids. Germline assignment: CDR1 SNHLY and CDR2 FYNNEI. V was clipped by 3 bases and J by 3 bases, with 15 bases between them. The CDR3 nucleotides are TGTGCCAGCAGTGAGTGGGGTGCAGCTAACTACGAGCAGTACTTC. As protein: CASSEWGAANYEQYF.

The CDR3 region has the DNA TGTGCCAGCAGTGTCCTCGGGGGTTCACCCCTCCACTTT. It yields the protein CASSVLGGSPLHF. The V call is TRBV27, the J call TRBJ1-6; the D gene is possibly TRBD1 (5 bases). Germline V gene sequence: CDR1 MNHEY, CDR2 SMNVEV (reference sequence). V dropped 5 bases and J dropped 9 bases, with 11 bases sitting between them. This CDR3 has 13 residues.